The 20 T cell receptor beta chains in this list originate from one sample, sequenced in a study of T-cell reconstitution after alpha-beta-depleted transplantation in children. Preparation of the TCRbeta library used unique molecular identifiers. TCRdb re-called the PCR reads with MiXCR, one entry per CDR3 protein. The sample lists approximately 490,000 distinct CDR3 sequences; around 13% were seen once. Sequencing used PBMCs from the stem cell graft donor, obtained from the stem cell graft. The origin of the receptors is a human donor who donated a stem cell graft to a child with combined immunodeficiency.

In the case of this clonotype: This may come from a read error, since a much larger clone is one base off. The rearrangement links TRBV9 to TRBJ2-1; 8 bases line up with TRBD2. Germline V gene lookup returns CDR1 SGDLS and CDR2 YYNGEE. The trim removed 2 bases at V and 6 bases at J, leaving 13 bases unmatched. The CDR3 consists of 17 residues. The CDR3 loop is CASSVGAGGSRGNEQFF. As DNA, the CDR3 is TGTGCCAGCAGCGTCGGCGCGGGGGGCTCACGGGGCAATGAGCAGTTCTTC.

This clonotype appeared many times. The rearrangement uses TRBV6-5 and TRBJ2-5; D is possibly TRBD1 (5 bases). The CDR3 is 14 residues long. Germline V gene lookup returns CDR1 MNHEY and CDR2 SVGAGI. Trimming pared 0 bases from V and 5 bases from J, leaving 10 bases between. CDR3 residues: CASSYSVRAETQYF. CDR3 DNA: TGTGCCAGCAGTTACTCGGTCAGGGCGGAGACCCAGTACTTC.

At least ten counts were recorded for this clonotype. The chain links TRBV15 to TRBJ2-3; 8 nucleotides line up with TRBD1. The CDR3 sequence is 15 residues long. Looked up from germline, CDR1 is LNHNV and CDR2 is YYDKDF (reference sequence). The V segment lost 0 bases and the J segment 5 bases; nucleotides outside the gene matches: 4. CDR3 bases: TGTGCCACCAGCAGAGAGGCAGGGGGCAAAGATACGCAGTATTTT. Protein sequence: CATSREAGGKDTQYF.

This clonotype was picked up many times. The CDR3 protein is CSVEGRGPGEQYF. CDR3 nucleotides: TGCAGCGTTGAAGGGAGGGGGCCGGGGGAGCAGTACTTC. This chain connects TRBV29-1 to TRBJ2-7; D is possibly TRBD1 (7 bases). This CDR3 has 13 residues. CDR1 is SQVTM, CDR2 ANQGSEA, per germline. V was pared by 1 base and J by 7 bases, with 14 bases between.

In its sample, this clonotype was seen a few times. The DNA for the CDR3 is TGTGCCAGATTCCAAGGGGGTAGCGGGAGTCCCACGACCGGGGAGCTGTTTTTT. Protein: CARFQGGSGSPTTGELFF. V and J are TRBV11-2 and TRBJ2-2; 9 nucleotides agree with TRBD2. The V and J ends lost 9 bases and 5 bases, in that order; junction bases with no gene match: 19. Germline values: CDR1 SGHAT, CDR2 FQNNGV. This CDR3 comprises 18 residues.

This chain connects TRBV7-8 to TRBJ2-2; the D gene is possibly TRBD2 (6 bases). V was pared by 6 bases and J by 1 base, with 9 bases between. The CDR3 sequence is 14 residues long. Germline values: CDR1 SGHVS, CDR2 FQNEAQ. The CDR3 bases are TGTGCCAGCAGTGCGGGACTGAACACCGGGGAGCTGTTTTTT. Translated: CASSAGLNTGELFF.

The V and J genes are TRBV5-1 and TRBJ2-7, with 7 bases matching TRBD1. V dropped 0 bases and J dropped 4; count of bases not matched to a gene: 10. There are 16 residues in the CDR3. Per the germline V gene, CDR1 is SGHRS and CDR2 is YFSETQ. The chain's CDR3 is CASSLALDRERYEQYF. CDR3 nucleotides: TGCGCCAGCAGCTTGGCCCTCGACAGGGAAAGGTACGAGCAGTACTTC.

The rearrangement uses TRBV9 and TRBJ2-1; D is ambiguous. V was shortened by 1 base and J by 8 bases, with 13 bases between the two germline ends. Germline V CDR1 and CDR2: SGDLS, YYNGEE. CDR3 length: 14 amino acids. In DNA form, the CDR3 reads TGTGCCAGCAGCGTATCCCCTGATGTCTATGAGCAGTTCTTC. This sequence encodes CASSVSPDVYEQFF.

This chain connects TRBV5-5 to TRBJ2-2; D possibly corresponds to TRBD2 (6 bases). CDR1 and CDR2 (germline): SGHKS, YYEKEE (reference sequence). This CDR3 has 16 amino acids. The V and J ends lost 5 bases and 4 bases respectively, with 18 bases between them. CDR3 coding DNA: TGTGCCAGCAGGAGGATAGCGGCGGCCCTCACCGGGGAGCTGTTTTTT. Translation gives CASRRIAAALTGELFF.

V and J are TRBV11-2 and TRBJ2-5, with 7 bases fitting TRBD1. Germline CDR1 and CDR2: SGHAT and FQNNGV. This CDR3 region has 14 residues. V was clipped by 5 bases and J by 1 base; unmatched bases: 4. CDR3 protein: CASSTGTAQETQYF. The CDR3 nucleotides are TGTGCCAGCAGCACCGGGACAGCCCAAGAGACCCAGTACTTC.

The chain has TRBV28 and TRBJ1-1; D not resolved. Germline V lookup: CDR1 MDHEN, CDR2 SYDVKM. V shed 1 base and J shed 3 bases, with 9 bases lying between them. This CDR3 comprises 14 residues. CDR3 residues: CASSLYAGYTEAFF. CDR3 coding DNA: TGTGCCAGCAGTTTATATGCGGGGTACACTGAAGCTTTCTTT.

This clonotype has just a few counts. The chain couples TRBV9 to TRBJ1-3; D is ambiguous. Trimming pared 3 bases from V and 4 bases from J, leaving 11 bases between. This CDR3 spans 14 amino acids. In germline, CDR1 is SGDLS, CDR2 YYNGEE. The CDR3: CASSAPRWGNTIYF. As DNA, the CDR3 is TGTGCCAGCAGCGCCCCACGTTGGGGAAACACCATATATTTT.

At least ten counts were recorded for this clonotype. The genes are TRBV12-3 or TRBV12-4 and TRBJ2-3; D is undetermined. The length of the CDR3 is 14 residues. Trimming pared 5 bases from V and 2 bases from J, leaving 11 bases between. For the CDR3, the DNA is TGTGCCAGCAGTCCACATTCCCCCACAGATACGCAGTATTTT. Its translation is CASSPHSPTDTQYF.

This clonotype occurred many times. The chain uses TRBV9 and TRBJ2-7, with TRBD2 matching 10 bases. The CDR3 is 18 residues long. After removal of 5 bases from V and 7 bases from J, the junction contained 21 bases not matched to a gene. CDR1 SGDLS and CDR2 YYNGEE come from the germline V gene. CDR3 sequence reads: CASSHPKRAGGPFGEQYF. The DNA for the CDR3 is TGTGCCAGCAGTCACCCTAAGAGAGCGGGGGGGCCTTTTGGTGAGCAGTACTTC.

This clonotype turned up a few times. The chain joins TRBV7-3 to TRBJ2-1, with D unclear. With 0 bases removed from V and 7 bases from J, the gap between germline ends came to 10 bases. Germline V gene lookup returns CDR1 SGHTA and CDR2 FQGTGA. The length of the CDR3 is 14 residues. Here the CDR3 reads CASSLTPSTNEQFF. The CDR3 nucleotides read TGTGCCAGCAGCTTAACGCCTTCGACGAATGAGCAGTTCTTC.

This sequence joins TRBV5-6 and TRBJ2-7; tentatively, D is TRBD2 (7 bases). Germline V gene sequence: CDR1 SGHDT, CDR2 YYEEEE. The CDR3 extends over 14 amino acids. V was trimmed by 2 bases and J by 4 bases, leaving 13 bases between them. CDR3 amino acids: CASSFGGLVYEQYF. The CDR3 DNA reads as TGTGCCAGCAGCTTCGGGGGGCTTGTTTACGAGCAGTACTTC.

The CDR3 DNA is TGTGCCAGCAGCCAAGTTCTACAGCCAGCTAACTATGGCTACACCTTC. Protein product: CASSQVLQPANYGYTF. The chain links TRBV4-2 to TRBJ1-2; D call uncertain. Looked up from germline, CDR1 is LGHNA and CDR2 is YNFKEQ. This CDR3 is 16 amino acids long. The ends were cut back, 1 base at V and 0 bases at J, with 12 bases in the middle.

The genes are TRBV5-5 and TRBJ2-3; TRBD2 matches 14 bases. Germline V gene data show CDR1 as SGHKS and CDR2 as YYEKEE (reference sequence). The CDR3 contains 18 residues. Trimming cost V 5 bases and J 0 bases; bases outside gene matches: 8. Here the CDR3 DNA reads TGTGCCAGCAGATATAGACTAGCGGGAGGGCCGAGCACAGATACGCAGTATTTT. Protein sequence: CASRYRLAGGPSTDTQYF.

This clonotype showed up just a few times. In DNA form, the CDR3 reads TGTGCCAGCAGCGGACAGCGGGAGCGCACAGATACGCAGTATTTT. The encoded protein is CASSGQRERTDTQYF. The chain joins TRBV3-1 to TRBJ2-3; 8 bases are a match to TRBD2. The V gene's germline CDR1 is LGHDT and CDR2 YNNKEL (reference sequence). The CDR3 is 15 residues long. Trimming cost V 5 bases and J 1 base; bases outside gene matches: 5.

This clonotype was detected only a few times. The chain's CDR3 is CASSYRGEGGYTF. The CDR3 DNA is TGTGCCAGCAGCTACAGGGGGGAGGGTGGCTACACCTTC. V gene TRBV7-3 combines with J gene TRBJ1-2; the match to TRBD1 covers 8 bases. J lost 7 bases, V lost 4 bases, and 5 bases had no gene match. The V gene's germline CDR1 is SGHTA and CDR2 FQGTGA. CDR3 length equals 13 residues.